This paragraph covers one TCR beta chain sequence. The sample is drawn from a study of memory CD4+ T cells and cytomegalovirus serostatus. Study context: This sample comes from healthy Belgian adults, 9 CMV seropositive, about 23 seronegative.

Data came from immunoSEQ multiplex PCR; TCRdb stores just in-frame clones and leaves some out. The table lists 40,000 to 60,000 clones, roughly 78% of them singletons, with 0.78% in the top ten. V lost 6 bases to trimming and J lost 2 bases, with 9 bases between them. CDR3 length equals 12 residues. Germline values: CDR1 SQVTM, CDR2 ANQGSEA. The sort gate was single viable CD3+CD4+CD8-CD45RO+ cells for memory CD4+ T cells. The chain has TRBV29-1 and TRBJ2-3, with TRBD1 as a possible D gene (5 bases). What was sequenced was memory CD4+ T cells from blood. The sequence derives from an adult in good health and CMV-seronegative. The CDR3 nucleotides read TGCAGCGTCGCAGGGTCCACAGATACGCAGTATTTT. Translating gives CSVAGSTDTQYF.